This T cell receptor (beta chain) was captured by sequencing in a study of cytomegalovirus exposure and HLA in healthy donors. With 60 Vbeta and 13 Jbeta primers, the PCR was carried out. Profiled with immunoSEQ multiplex PCR; TCRdb holds only in-frame clones, not every one. The sample contains roughly 97,000 clones, more than 75% of which appear only once. This CDR3 comprises 13 residues. Germline CDR1 reads SNHLY; CDR2 reads FYNNEI. V lost 11 bases and J lost 2, with 10 bases in between. This TCR was sampled from a middle-aged woman in good health and CMV-seronegative. V usage is TRBV2 and J usage is TRBJ2-6; TRBD1 might be the D (6 bases). The sample comprised PBMCs. In DNA, the CDR3 is TGTGCCGGCCAGGGGACTGGGGCCAACGTCCTGACTTTC. It is translated as CAGQGTGANVLTF.